Listed below are T cell receptor beta chains from one sample, sequenced in a study of T cell responses to AZD1222 COVID-19 vaccine. Profiled with immunoSEQ multiplex PCR; TCRdb holds only in-frame clones, not every one. In the table there are roughly 180,000 clones, 91% of which are singletons. The source was peripheral blood, collected 28 days after the second AZD1222 dose. The receptor source for this set is an adult who received the AZD1222 COVID-19 vaccine. The CDR3 runs from the conserved cysteine through the conserved F or W. Fields, in order: V gene, CDR3 length, D gene, J gene, clone size, CDR3 DNA, CDR3 protein. D genes are given only for firm matches. Not every row has a clone size; where given, it reads once, few, many or a size class.

v_gene: TRBV4-1; len: 18; d_gene: -; j_gene: TRBJ1-3; abundance: -; CDR3nt: TGCGCCAGCAGCCAAGATGCTGCGGGGGGCCTCTCTGGAAACACCATATATTTT; CDR3aa: CASSQDAAGGLSGNTIYF
v_gene: TRBV7-3; len: 18; d_gene: TRBD2; j_gene: TRBJ2-3; abundance: -; CDR3nt: TGTGCCAGCAGCTTAACTCGGGTAGCGGGGCTTAGCACAGATACGCAGTATTTT; CDR3aa: CASSLTRVAGLSTDTQYF
v_gene: TRBV4-1; len: 15; d_gene: -; j_gene: TRBJ2-1; abundance: -; CDR3nt: TGCGCCAGCAGCCAAGACGGGGGAAGACACAGTGAGCAGTTCTTC; CDR3aa: CASSQDGGRHSEQFF
v_gene: TRBV30; len: 15; d_gene: -; j_gene: TRBJ2-3; abundance: -; CDR3nt: TGTGCCTGGAGTGTAAACCAGGGCCCCACAGATACGCAGTATTTT; CDR3aa: CAWSVNQGPTDTQYF
v_gene: TRBV4-1; len: 18; d_gene: TRBD2; j_gene: TRBJ2-1; abundance: -; CDR3nt: TGCGCCAGCAGCCAAGCAGGGACTAGCGGGAGGTCCTACAATGAGCAGTTCTTC; CDR3aa: CASSQAGTSGRSYNEQFF
v_gene: TRBV6-2/TRBV6-3; len: 16; d_gene: -; j_gene: TRBJ2-1; abundance: -; CDR3nt: TGTGCCAGCAGTTACAAAGTAGGTTCCCCGGGGAATGAGCAGTTCTTC; CDR3aa: CASSYKVGSPGNEQFF
v_gene: TRBV19; len: 15; d_gene: -; j_gene: TRBJ2-7; abundance: -; CDR3nt: TGTGCCAGTACCTTTAGGGGGGGGATGGTCTACGAGCAGTACTTC; CDR3aa: CASTFRGGMVYEQYF
v_gene: TRBV30; len: 16; d_gene: -; j_gene: TRBJ2-1; abundance: -; CDR3nt: TGTGCCTGGAGTGACCTGGGACCGAAACGCAGGAATGAGCAGTTCTTC; CDR3aa: CAWSDLGPKRRNEQFF
v_gene: TRBV6-5; len: 16; d_gene: -; j_gene: TRBJ1-1; abundance: -; CDR3nt: TGTGCCAGCAGTTACTCGTGGGGGAGGGTGAACACTGAAGCTTTCTTT; CDR3aa: CASSYSWGRVNTEAFF
v_gene: TRBV30; len: 14; d_gene: -; j_gene: TRBJ2-6; abundance: -; CDR3nt: TGTGCCTGGAGAGAGGGGAGTGGGGCCAACGTCCTGACTTTC; CDR3aa: CAWREGSGANVLTF
v_gene: TRBV5-1; len: 16; d_gene: -; j_gene: TRBJ2-1; abundance: once; CDR3nt: TGCGCCAGCAGCTCTCTAGACGGAGGGGTATACAATGAGCAGTTCTTC; CDR3aa: CASSSLDGGVYNEQFF
v_gene: TRBV30; len: 15; d_gene: TRBD1; j_gene: TRBJ1-3; abundance: -; CDR3nt: TGTGCCTGGACACGGACAGGATCCTCTGGAAACACCATATATTTT; CDR3aa: CAWTRTGSSGNTIYF
v_gene: TRBV12-2; len: 14; d_gene: -; j_gene: TRBJ1-1; abundance: once; CDR3nt: TGTGCAAGTCGTCCTCAGGATGGGAGCACTGAAGCTTTCTTT; CDR3aa: CASRPQDGSTEAFF
v_gene: TRBV10-2; len: 11; d_gene: -; j_gene: TRBJ1-5; abundance: -; CDR3nt: TGCGCCAGCGGCGGGTATCAGCCCCAGCATTTT; CDR3aa: CASGGYQPQHF
v_gene: TRBV7-6; len: 14; d_gene: TRBD1; j_gene: TRBJ2-7; abundance: -; CDR3nt: TGTGCCAGCAGCTTCACCGGGACAGCTGCCGAGCAGTACTTC; CDR3aa: CASSFTGTAAEQYF
v_gene: TRBV6-5; len: 13; d_gene: -; j_gene: TRBJ1-1; abundance: -; CDR3nt: TGTGCCAGCAGTCAGGCCTGGAAGACTGAAGCTTTCTTT; CDR3aa: CASSQAWKTEAFF
v_gene: TRBV6-5; len: 15; d_gene: TRBD1; j_gene: TRBJ1-2; abundance: -; CDR3nt: TGTGCCAGCAGTTATGGGACAGGGGGTGGGTATGGCTACACCTTC; CDR3aa: CASSYGTGGGYGYTF
v_gene: TRBV4-3; len: 14; d_gene: TRBD1; j_gene: TRBJ1-2; abundance: once; CDR3nt: TGCGCCAGCAGCCAGGGGACAGATAACTATGGCTACACCTTC; CDR3aa: CASSQGTDNYGYTF
v_gene: TRBV9; len: 14; d_gene: -; j_gene: TRBJ1-1; abundance: -; CDR3nt: TGTGCCAGCAGCCCCAGATTTGTGAACACTGAAGCTTTCTTT; CDR3aa: CASSPRFVNTEAFF
v_gene: TRBV27; len: 16; d_gene: -; j_gene: TRBJ1-5; abundance: -; CDR3nt: TGTGCCAGCAGTTCCCGGGCAGGGAATAGCAATCAGCCCCAGCATTTT; CDR3aa: CASSSRAGNSNQPQHF